This TCR beta chain was retrieved from a study of T cell responses to AZD1222 COVID-19 vaccine. TCRdb's copy holds only in-frame clones and misses some; the assay was immunoSEQ multiplex PCR. This sample carries approximately 150,000 clones, 85% to 95% of them seen once, and the ten largest clones take roughly 12%. Comments on this clone: What it binds is not known.

Trimming removed 4 bases from V and 9 bases from J; junction bases left unmatched: 10. CDR1 and CDR2 (germline): MGHDK, SYGVNS. The CDR3 is made up of 15 amino acids. Study observations and caveats: Seropositivity was recorded at baseline in only 6 or 7 AZD1222 recipients. Donors were mostly white British, more females; clonal diversity possibly underestimated.

This rearrangement joins TRBV25-1 to TRBJ2-7; the match to TRBD1 covers 12 bases. The sample here was peripheral blood, taken after recovery from COVID-19. The origin of this receptor is an adult who had recovered from COVID-19. DNA of the CDR3: TGTGCCAGCAGTGCCGGGACAGGGGGCGCCGGACGGCAGTACTTC. Translating it yields CASSAGTGGAGRQYF.